This TCR beta chain was identified in a study of blood T cell repertoires in COVID-19. Study-wide context: From T cells, B-cell-depleted T cells, or PBMCs came the material, which was cDNA or gDNA.

Authors' methods: Amplification of reference gene primers provided the estimated nucleated cell counts. The table came from immunoSEQ multiplex PCR; TCRdb's copy has only in-frame clones and leaves some out. V, J and clone size are taken as reported in that table, and D and trimming were inferred from the DNA itself. The top ten clones hold around 2.4% of a sample with about 40,000 clones, roughly 84% of them seen once. There are 11 residues in the CDR3. Trimming took off 1 base at V and 2 bases at J, with 3 bases between the two ends. Germline V gene data show CDR1 as GTSNPN and CDR2 as SVGIG (reference sequence). This clone was counted only a few times.

Sequences were obtained from peripheral blood. This sequence joins TRBV30 and TRBJ2-7; the D is unclear. The TCR originated in a human donor in a cohort sampled during active COVID-19. The CDR3 region is CAWSAAYEQYF. Written as DNA, the CDR3 is TGTGCCTGGAGTGCGGCCTACGAGCAGTACTTC.